The clone carrying this T cell receptor beta chain was seen only once. Each participant's cohort was designated according to participant-reported clinical history. This entry comes from a study of blood T cell repertoires in COVID-19. Study-wide background: Sources were T cells, B-cell-depleted T cells, or PBMCs; the material itself was cDNA or gDNA.

Clones were sequenced by immunoSEQ multiplex PCR, and TCRdb holds only the in-frame ones, with some missing. The data show around 290,000 clones, with 88% seen just once and 2% to 2.5% held by the top ten. This TCR was sampled from a woman aged 55-69 years in a cohort exposed to, infected with or recovered from COVID-19 (not recorded which). The sample comprised PBMCs or T cells enriched from blood (not recorded which).

The CDR3 loop is CASSPFRIRDRDYGYTF. CDR3 bases: TGTGCCAGCAGCCCATTCCGTATTAGGGACAGAGACTATGGCTACACCTTC. This chain uses TRBV28 with TRBJ1-2; TRBD1 matches 7 bases. This CDR3 region has 17 residues. Trimming removed 6 bases from V and 3 bases from J; junction bases left unmatched: 16. Germline V gives CDR1 MDHEN, CDR2 SYDVKM.